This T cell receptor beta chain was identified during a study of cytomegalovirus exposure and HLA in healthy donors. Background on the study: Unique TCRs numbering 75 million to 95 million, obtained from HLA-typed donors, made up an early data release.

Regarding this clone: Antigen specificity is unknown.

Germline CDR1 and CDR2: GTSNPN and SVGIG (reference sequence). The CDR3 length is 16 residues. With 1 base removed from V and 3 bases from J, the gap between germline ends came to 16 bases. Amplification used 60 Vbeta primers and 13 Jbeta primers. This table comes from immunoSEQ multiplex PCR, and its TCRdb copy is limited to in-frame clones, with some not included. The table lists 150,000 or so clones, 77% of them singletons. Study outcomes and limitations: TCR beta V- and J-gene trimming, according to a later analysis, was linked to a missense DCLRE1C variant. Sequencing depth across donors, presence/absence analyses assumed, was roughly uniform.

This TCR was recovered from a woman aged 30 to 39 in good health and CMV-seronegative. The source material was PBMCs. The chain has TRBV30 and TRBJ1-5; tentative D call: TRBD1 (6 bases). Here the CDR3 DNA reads TGTGCCTGGAGTGGGCCAGGGGCCGGCCTCAATCAGCCCCAGCATTTT. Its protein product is CAWSGPGAGLNQPQHF. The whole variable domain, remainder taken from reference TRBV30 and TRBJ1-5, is SQTIHQWPATLVQPVGSPLSLECTVEGTSNPNLYWYRQAAGRGLQLLFYSVGIGQISSEVPQNLSASRPQDRQFILSSKKLLLSDSGFYLCAWSGPGAGLNQPQHFGDGTRLSIL.